These 9 T cell receptor beta chains originate from one sample sequenced in a study of cytomegalovirus exposure and HLA in healthy donors. Both 60 Vbeta primers and 13 Jbeta primers went into the PCR. Assay used: immunoSEQ multiplex PCR; TCRdb lists only in-frame clones, some missing. Among about 120,000 clones listed, 55% to 75% were seen once. Source material: PBMCs. These receptors all stem from a middle-aged woman in good health and CMV-seropositive.

V and J are TRBV27 and TRBJ1-1, with D perhaps TRBD1 (5 bases). Per germline, CDR1 MNHEY and CDR2 SMNVEV (reference sequence). Deletions cut 5 bases from V and 1 base from J, with 11 bases between. The CDR3 consists of 14 residues. CDR3 bases: TGTGCCAGCAGTACGGGACTCCGGAACACTGAAGCTTTCTTT. This translates into CASSTGLRNTEAFF.

This chain uses TRBV5-8 with TRBJ1-1, with D unclear. CDR1 SGHTS and CDR2 YDEGEE come from the germline V gene. V was cut by 5 bases and J by 0 bases, with 17 bases left in between. This CDR3 has 16 residues. In DNA form, the CDR3 reads TGTGCCAGCAGTCTCCATTTCACAGTTATGAACACTGAAGCTTTCTTT. It is translated as CASSLHFTVMNTEAFF.

This clone was counted a few times. V gene TRBV6-5 combines with J gene TRBJ2-1; 10 bases line up with TRBD2. Germline lookup yields CDR1 MNHEY and CDR2 SVGAGI. This CDR3 is built from 15 residues. Unmatched junction bases numbered 6, after V lost 6 bases and J lost 4 bases. CDR3 bases: TGTGCCAGCAGCCGAGCGGGAGGGTTGTACAATGAGCAGTTCTTC. Protein sequence: CASSRAGGLYNEQFF.

CDR3 sequence reads: CASSAGLNEQFF. The CDR3 coding sequence is TGTGCCAGCAGCGCAGGACTTAATGAGCAGTTCTTC. The chain combines TRBV7-9 with TRBJ2-1; D is possibly TRBD2 (5 bases). With 5 bases removed from V and 7 bases from J, the gap between germline ends came to 9 bases. The CDR3 spans 12 residues. Germline V gives CDR1 SEHNR, CDR2 FQNEAQ (reference sequence).

This clone was counted only a few times. The V gene is TRBV6-5, the J gene TRBJ1-1, with 10 bases lining up with TRBD1. CDR1 and CDR2 from the germline V gene are MNHEY and SVGAGI. This CDR3 is 15 amino acids long. V lost 2 bases and J lost 5; bases outside the gene matches: 5. The CDR3 DNA sequence: TGTGCCAGCAGTTACGAACGGGACAGGGGTACTGAAGCTTTCTTT. Translating gives CASSYERDRGTEAFF.

The chain joins TRBV6-5 to TRBJ2-1; D is possibly TRBD1 (6 bases). Germline V gene lookup returns CDR1 MNHEY and CDR2 SVGAGI. Trimming pared 4 bases from V and 10 bases from J, leaving 14 bases between. This CDR3 contains 13 residues. DNA for the CDR3: TGTGCCAGCAGTTCCCATATAAGGGGGGAGCAGTTCTTC. Its translation: CASSSHIRGEQFF.

Concerning this clone itself: Additional DNA sequences in this sample encode the identical CDR3. The V call is TRBV5-1, the J call TRBJ2-3; 9 nucleotides line up with TRBD2. V dropped 4 bases and J dropped 2; count of bases not matched to a gene: 11. The germline V gene has CDR1 SGHRS and CDR2 YFSETQ. The CDR3 runs to 17 residues. The CDR3 reads CASSLVIAGDLTDTQYF. The CDR3 region has the DNA TGCGCCAGCAGCCTGGTAATAGCGGGGGACCTCACAGATACGCAGTATTTT.

The gene calls are TRBV5-4 and TRBJ2-7, with 7 bases lining up with TRBD2. With V trimmed by 1 base and J by 4 bases, 8 bases remained unmatched. Per the germline V gene, CDR1 is SGHNT and CDR2 is YYREEE (reference sequence). The CDR3 is made up of 15 amino acids. In nucleotides, the CDR3 is TGTGCCAGCAGCTTGAGGCAACTAGCGCATTACGAGCAGTACTTC. It yields the protein CASSLRQLAHYEQYF. Combining the CDR3 with reference TRBV5-4 and TRBJ2-7 gives the whole variable domain ETGVTQSPTHLIKTRGQQVTLRCSSQSGHNTVSWYQQALGQGPQFIFQYYREEENGRGNFPPRFSGLQFPNYSSELNVNALELDDSALYLCASSLRQLAHYEQYFGPGTRLTVT.

V gene TRBV5-5 combines with J gene TRBJ2-7, with 8 bases lining up with TRBD1. With 3 bases clipped from V and 2 bases from J, the junction kept 13 bases outside the gene matches. Germline CDR1 reads SGHKS; CDR2 reads YYEKEE (reference sequence). This CDR3 has 17 amino acids. The CDR3 coding sequence is TGTGCCAGCAGCTCCCCGCCGGACAGGGTAGACACCTACGAGCAGTACTTC. Amino acid sequence: CASSSPPDRVDTYEQYF.